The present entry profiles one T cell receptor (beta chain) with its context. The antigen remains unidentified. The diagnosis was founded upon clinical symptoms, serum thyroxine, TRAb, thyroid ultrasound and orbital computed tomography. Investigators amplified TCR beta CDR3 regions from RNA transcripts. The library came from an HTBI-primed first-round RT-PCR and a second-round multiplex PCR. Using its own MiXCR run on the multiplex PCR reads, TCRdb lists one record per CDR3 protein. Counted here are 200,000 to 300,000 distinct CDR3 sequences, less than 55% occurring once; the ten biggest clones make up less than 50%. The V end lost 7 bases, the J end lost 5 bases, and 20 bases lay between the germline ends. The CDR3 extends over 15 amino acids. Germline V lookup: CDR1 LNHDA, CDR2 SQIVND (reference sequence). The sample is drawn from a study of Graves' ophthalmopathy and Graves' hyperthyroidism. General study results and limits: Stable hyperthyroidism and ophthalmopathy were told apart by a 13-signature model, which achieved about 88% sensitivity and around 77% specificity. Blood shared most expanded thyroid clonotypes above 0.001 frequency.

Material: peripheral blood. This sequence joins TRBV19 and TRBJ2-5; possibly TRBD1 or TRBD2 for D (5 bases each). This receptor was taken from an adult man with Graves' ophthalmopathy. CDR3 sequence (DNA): TGTGCCAGTACCCAAACCGGGACCCAGCGGGAGACCCAGTACTTC. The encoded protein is CASTQTGTQRETQYF. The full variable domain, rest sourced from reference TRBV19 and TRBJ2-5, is DGGITQSPKYLFRKEGQNVTLSCEQNLNHDAMYWYRQDPGQGLRLIYYSQIVNDFQKGDIAEGYSVSREKKESFPLTVTSAQKNPTAFYLCASTQTGTQRETQYFGPGTRLLVL.